This passage covers 18 T cell receptor beta chains from one sample sequenced in a study of graft-versus-host responses after intestinal transplantation (dated by TCRdb to the early 2020s). Reading the label with the study, this specimen's time point is: cells obtained before transplantation from donor or recipient. The library was obtained by the immunoSEQ multiplex PCR assay. Imported from immuneACCESS, the table was reduced by TCRdb to in-frame sequences with V and J called. These copies leave out some clones; in studies compared against another copy, an unresolved V gene accounts for under half, and the cause of the remainder is not known. The sample contains around 69,000 clones, 90% of them found a single time. Less than 5% of the sample is taken by the ten largest. Their antigen targets remain unknown. The specimen comprised unstimulated CD8+ T cells sorted from spleen or lymph node cells, sampled before transplant. These receptors all stem from a human donor who was the organ donor for an intestinal transplant.

The chain carries TRBV19 and TRBJ1-4, with 7 bases identical to TRBD1. From germline, CDR1 is LNHDA and CDR2 SQIVND (reference sequence). J was trimmed by 8 bases and V by 0 bases; bases with no gene match: 9. The CDR3 extends over 16 amino acids. CDR3 DNA sequence: TGTGCCAGTAGTATAGATTTTGACAGGGATGGCGAAAAACTGTTTTTT. Translated: CASSIDFDRDGEKLFF. Based on the CDR3 plus reference TRBV19 and TRBJ1-4, the full variable domain is DGGITQSPKYLFRKEGQNVTLSCEQNLNHDAMYWYRQDPGQGLRLIYYSQIVNDFQKGDIAEGYSVSREKKESFPLTVTSAQKNPTAFYLCASSIDFDRDGEKLFFGSGTQLSVL.

This clone was seen once. The chain couples TRBV4-1 to TRBJ2-1; D perhaps matches TRBD1 (6 bases). V lost 4 bases, J lost 10 bases, and 26 bases lay in between. The CDR3 is made up of 17 amino acids. The germline V gene has CDR1 MGHRA and CDR2 YSYEKL. The CDR3, as DNA: TGCGCCAGCAGCCCTTCCTTGTTGGGACACTTCCTGGGGGAGCAGTTCTTC. Its translation is CASSPSLLGHFLGEQFF.

The chain links TRBV4-2 to TRBJ1-6, with D hard to call. Per germline, CDR1 LGHNA and CDR2 YNFKEQ. The CDR3 spans 20 residues. V dropped 0 bases and J dropped 0 bases, with 18 bases sitting between them. CDR3 in amino acids: CASSQDYSVYPSSYNSPLHF. The CDR3 bases are TGTGCCAGCAGCCAAGATTATTCGGTTTACCCTAGCTCCTATAATTCACCCCTCCACTTT.

The V and J genes are TRBV21-1 and TRBJ2-1; the DNA was not compared with TRBD1, the D call given in the table. TRBV21-1 is a known pseudogene. There are 16 residues in the CDR3. The chain's CDR3 is CASSKTGPSSYNEQFF. The CDR3 coding sequence is TGTGCCAGCAGCAAGACAGGGCCTAGCTCCTACAATGAGCAGTTCTTC.

This clone was seen only once. The junction does not match germline at one end; this may be a read error. The V call is TRBV20-1, the J call TRBJ2-5; D might be TRBD2 (6 bases). The CDR3 has 10 amino acids. CDR1 is DFQATT and CDR2 is SNEGSKA in the germline V gene (reference sequence). CDR3 in amino acids: CSAGPLLANF. CDR3 in DNA: TGCAGTGCGGGTCCCCTACTAGCAAACTTC.

V is TRBV13 and J is TRBJ1-1; 7 bases align to TRBD1. Germline V gene data show CDR1 as PRHDT and CDR2 as FYEKMQ (reference sequence). CDR3 length: 14 residues. Trimming removed 5 bases from V and 0 bases from J; junction bases left unmatched: 3. CDR3 DNA sequence: TGTGCCAGCAGCCGAGGGGGCCTGAACACTGAAGCTTTCTTT. Amino acids: CASSRGGLNTEAFF.

The CDR3 region has the DNA TGTGCCAGCAGCTTTGACAGGGGGCCCTTTCACGGCGGGGAGCTGTTTTTT. Amino acid sequence: CASSFDRGPFHGGELFF. The chain joins TRBV7-6 to TRBJ2-2; 10 bases line up with TRBD1. With V trimmed by 3 bases and J by 7 bases, 11 bases remained unmatched. CDR1 is SGHVS, CDR2 FNYEAQ, per germline. The CDR3 has 17 residues. Looking up the rest from reference TRBV7-6 and TRBJ2-2 gives the full variable domain: GAGVSQSPRYKVTKRGQDVALRCDPISGHVSLYWYRQALGQGPEFLTYFNYEAQQDKSGLPNDRFSAERPEGSISTLTIQRTEQRDSAMYRCASSFDRGPFHGGELFFGEGSRLTVL.

V usage is TRBV5-4 and J usage is TRBJ1-1; no definite D call. Trimming took 3 bases from V and 5 from J, leaving 14 bases between them. This CDR3 comprises 14 residues. The germline CDR1 and CDR2 sequences are SGHNT and YYREEE (reference sequence). CDR3 region: CASSYGLGITEAFF. CDR3 sequence (DNA): TGTGCCAGCAGCTACGGACTAGGGATAACTGAAGCTTTCTTT.

CDR3 region: CASSYSRTVDVYGYTF. In nucleotides, the CDR3 is TGTGCCAGCAGTTACTCGAGGACAGTGGATGTATATGGCTACACCTTC. The rearrangement joins TRBV6-5 to TRBJ1-2; D might be TRBD1 (6 bases). With 0 bases removed from V and 5 bases from J, the gap between germline ends came to 16 bases. The CDR3 runs 16 residues. Germline-derived CDR1 and CDR2 are MNHEY and SVGAGI.

A single count supports this clone. The chain joins TRBV2 to TRBJ1-6, with 11 bases matching TRBD1. Germline V CDR1 and CDR2: SNHLY, FYNNEI. V shed 6 bases, J shed 5 bases, and the junction held 6 bases outside the gene matches. CDR3 length: 16 residues. As DNA, the CDR3 is TGTGCCAGCAGGGAGAGGGACAGGGGGAATAATTCACCCCTCCACTTT. Translation gives CASRERDRGNNSPLHF.

The V gene is TRBV7-6, the J gene TRBJ2-1; 11 nucleotides agree with TRBD2. Losses at the gene ends were 5 bases for V and 8 bases for J; bases not matched to a gene: 8. The germline V gene has CDR1 SGHVS and CDR2 FNYEAQ. The CDR3 is 15 residues long. CDR3 coding DNA: TGTGCCAGCAGCCTGCATAGCGGGGGGGTGGATGAGCAGTTCTTC. Protein product: CASSLHSGGVDEQFF.

The chain carries TRBV19 and TRBJ1-1; D is undetermined. The length of the CDR3 is 11 residues. CDR1 is LNHDA, CDR2 SQIVND, per germline (reference sequence). Trimming removed 4 bases at V and 6 bases at J, with 6 bases between. The CDR3 bases are TGTGCCAGTAGTACCGGGTCTGAAGCTTTCTTT. This translates into CASSTGSEAFF.

The chain couples TRBV9 to TRBJ2-4, with D perhaps TRBD2 (6 bases). Trimming removed 2 bases at V and 3 bases at J, with 12 bases between. Germline V lookup: CDR1 SGDLS, CDR2 YYNGEE. The CDR3 consists of 15 residues. The CDR3 sequence is CASSVGGMDKNIQYF. CDR3 bases: TGTGCCAGCAGCGTTGGAGGGATGGACAAAAACATTCAGTACTTC.

The chain recombines TRBV14 with TRBJ1-2; a weak D match, TRBD1 (5 bases). The CDR3 contains 13 residues. Trimming cost V 0 bases and J 4 bases, with 6 bases left between them. CDR1 is SGHDN, CDR2 FVKESK, per germline. CDR3 in DNA: TGTGCCAGCAGCCAAGACAGGGTCTATGGCTACACCTTC. Protein: CASSQDRVYGYTF.

The V and J genes are TRBV9 and TRBJ2-3; 7 nucleotides match TRBD1. CDR3 length equals 16 residues. CDR1 is SGDLS, CDR2 YYNGEE, per germline. J lost 8 bases, V lost 0 bases, and 12 bases had no gene match. Here the CDR3 DNA reads TGTGCCAGCAGCGTAGGGGGAACAGGGGTGGAGGTTACGCAGTATTTT. It codes for CASSVGGTGVEVTQYF.

The J gene is TRBJ2-1, the V gene TRBV27; TRBD2 aligns across 11 bases. The CDR3 runs to 15 residues. Germline-derived CDR1 and CDR2 are MNHEY and SMNVEV (reference sequence). With 7 bases clipped from V and 2 bases from J, the junction kept 4 bases outside the gene matches. DNA of the CDR3: TGTGCCAGCAACCTGGGACTAGCGGCCTACAATGAGCAGTTCTTC. This gives the protein CASNLGLAAYNEQFF.

This rearrangement joins TRBV4-1 to TRBJ2-5; 12 bases fit TRBD2. The CDR3 loop spans 14 amino acids. Germline assignment: CDR1 MGHRA and CDR2 YSYEKL. V dropped 6 bases and J dropped 3; count of bases not matched to a gene: 2. CDR3 DNA: TGCGCCAGCAGAAGACTAGCGGGGGAAGAGACCCAGTACTTC. Protein: CASRRLAGEETQYF.

This chain links TRBV11-1 with TRBJ2-1, with TRBD2 matching 14 bases. The V segment lost 1 base and the J segment 3 bases; nucleotides outside the gene matches: 5. There are 18 residues in the CDR3. The germline V gene encodes CDR1 SGHAT and CDR2 FQDESV (reference sequence). The CDR3 DNA reads as TGTGCCAGCAGCTTAGGTGGACTAGCGGGGGGTATCTACAATGAGCAGTTCTTC. It specifies CASSLGGLAGGIYNEQFF.